The rows below give T cell receptor beta chains drawn from one sample of a study of breast tumors, draining lymph nodes, adjacent tissues. TCRdb re-analysed the multiplex PCR reads in MiXCR, keeping a single row per CDR3 protein. Of 180,000 or so distinct CDR3 sequences listed, roughly 31% are singletons. Sequencing was carried out using axillary lymph node tissue. The origin of the receptors is a female donor with breast cancer. Some clones in this sample may be carry-over from other donors' samples. CDR3s include the opening cysteine and the closing phenylalanine or tryptophan. The D gene is left open where the match is weak. Size tells how often a clone was seen (once, few, many) or the class of an expanded clone, and some rows leave it out.

cdr3_nt: TGTGCCAGCAGCTTGGGGCTTCCAGCGGACACTGAAGCTTTCTTT; cdr3_aa: CASSLGLPADTEAFF; d_call: .; v_call: TRBV5-6; j_call: TRBJ1-1; clone_size: .
cdr3_nt: TGTGCCAGCAGTTTTAACAGAAACTATGGCTACACCTTC; cdr3_aa: CASSFNRNYGYTF; d_call: .; v_call: TRBV12-3/TRBV12-4; j_call: TRBJ1-2; clone_size: many
cdr3_nt: TGCAGTGCTAGAGGAGGTTCCTCTAAGACTGGGGCCAAAAACATTCAGTACTTC; cdr3_aa: CSARGGSSKTGAKNIQYF; d_call: .; v_call: TRBV20-1; j_call: TRBJ2-4; clone_size: .
cdr3_nt: TGCAGTGCTCTACAGGGGTACCAAGAGACCCAGTACTTC; cdr3_aa: CSALQGYQETQYF; d_call: TRBD1; v_call: TRBV20-1; j_call: TRBJ2-5; clone_size: many
cdr3_nt: TGCGCCAGCACGGGACAGGGGGCGCGGGGCTACACCTTC; cdr3_aa: CASTGQGARGYTF; d_call: TRBD1; v_call: TRBV5-1; j_call: TRBJ1-2; clone_size: many
cdr3_nt: TGTGCCAGCAGCTTAGGGGCCCCAGAGACCCAGTACTTC; cdr3_aa: CASSLGAPETQYF; d_call: .; v_call: TRBV11-2; j_call: TRBJ2-5; clone_size: .
cdr3_nt: TGTGCCAGCAGTTACTCGATTTTTAGCAATCAGCCCCAGCATTTT; cdr3_aa: CASSYSIFSNQPQHF; d_call: .; v_call: TRBV6-5; j_call: TRBJ1-5; clone_size: many
cdr3_nt: TGTGCCAGCAGCTTTGGGGGGGCGTCGGACTATGGCTACACCTTC; cdr3_aa: CASSFGGASDYGYTF; d_call: .; v_call: TRBV7-8; j_call: TRBJ1-2; clone_size: many
cdr3_nt: TGTGCCACCAGTGATTTGGGGCGTGCAGGGAAGGGGACAGATACGCAGTATTTT; cdr3_aa: CATSDLGRAGKGTDTQYF; d_call: .; v_call: TRBV24-1; j_call: TRBJ2-3; clone_size: many
cdr3_nt: TGCAGTGCTAGACGGGACAGGGACACTGAAGCTTTCTTT; cdr3_aa: CSARRDRDTEAFF; d_call: TRBD1; v_call: TRBV20-1; j_call: TRBJ1-1; clone_size: few
cdr3_nt: TGCAGTGCGACCGGGGATGACAGGCTGCGGGGCACTGAAGCTTTCTTT; cdr3_aa: CSATGDDRLRGTEAFF; d_call: .; v_call: TRBV20-1; j_call: TRBJ1-1; clone_size: few
cdr3_nt: TGTGCCAGCAGTTCGGGGGGAGGAAAACTGTTTTTT; cdr3_aa: CASSSGGGKLFF; d_call: .; v_call: TRBV28; j_call: TRBJ1-4; clone_size: .
cdr3_nt: TGTGCCAGCAGCTCATTTAGCGGGAGATTGAGCACAGATACGCAGTATTTT; cdr3_aa: CASSSFSGRLSTDTQYF; d_call: TRBD2; v_call: TRBV7-3; j_call: TRBJ2-3; clone_size: .
cdr3_nt: TGTGCCAGCAGCATAGGGGGCAGATTGGACAATGAGCATTTT; cdr3_aa: CASSIGGRLDNEHF; d_call: TRBD1; v_call: TRBV5-4; j_call: TRBJ1-5; clone_size: .
cdr3_nt: TGTGCCACCAGTGATGCAGACAGGGGAGACACCGGGGAGCTGTTTTTT; cdr3_aa: CATSDADRGDTGELFF; d_call: TRBD1; v_call: TRBV24-1; j_call: TRBJ2-2; clone_size: many
cdr3_nt: TGTGCCAGCAGCTCAGACAGGCGTAATCAGCCCCAGCATTTT; cdr3_aa: CASSSDRRNQPQHF; d_call: .; v_call: TRBV3-1; j_call: TRBJ1-5; clone_size: .
cdr3_nt: TGTGCCAGCAGCTTCGCGGGGAACTACGAGCAGTACTTC; cdr3_aa: CASSFAGNYEQYF; d_call: .; v_call: TRBV7-2; j_call: TRBJ2-7; clone_size: many
cdr3_nt: TGTGCCAGCTCAAACTCAGGACAGGAGGGTAATTCACCCCTCCACTTT; cdr3_aa: CASSNSGQEGNSPLHF; d_call: TRBD1; v_call: TRBV18; j_call: TRBJ1-6; clone_size: many
cdr3_nt: TGCAGCGTTGAGTGGGGGGGGCGGGGCAATGAGCAGTTCTTC; cdr3_aa: CSVEWGGRGNEQFF; d_call: .; v_call: TRBV29-1; j_call: TRBJ2-1; clone_size: .
cdr3_nt: TGTGCCAGCAGTTTAAGGCGTCTAGCGGGAATACCTAGCACAGATACGCAGTATTTT; cdr3_aa: CASSLRRLAGIPSTDTQYF; d_call: TRBD2; v_call: TRBV27; j_call: TRBJ2-3; clone_size: few
cdr3_nt: TGTGCCAGCAGCCAAGATCTCTGGCGGGCGGCGGGTGAGCAGTTCTTC; cdr3_aa: CASSQDLWRAAGEQFF; d_call: .; v_call: TRBV3-1; j_call: TRBJ2-1; clone_size: few
cdr3_nt: TGTGCCAGCAGCTTAGGGCGACTAGCGGGGGGGGATAATGAGCAGTTCTTC; cdr3_aa: CASSLGRLAGGDNEQFF; d_call: TRBD2; v_call: TRBV7-3; j_call: TRBJ2-1; clone_size: many
cdr3_nt: TGTGCCAGTGGGGGTTTGGGACTAGCGGGAGGCGATGAGCAGTATTTT; cdr3_aa: CASGGLGLAGGDEQYF; d_call: TRBD2; v_call: TRBV19; j_call: TRBJ2-3; clone_size: .
cdr3_nt: TGTGCCAGCAACCACAGGTCGGGAATAAATCAGCCCCAGCATTTT; cdr3_aa: CASNHRSGINQPQHF; d_call: .; v_call: TRBV6-1; j_call: TRBJ1-5; clone_size: .
cdr3_nt: TGTGCCACCAGCAGAGATCGTCGTTTGGGGGAGGGCACAGATACGCAGTATTTT; cdr3_aa: CATSRDRRLGEGTDTQYF; d_call: .; v_call: TRBV15; j_call: TRBJ2-3; clone_size: many
cdr3_nt: TGTGCCAGCAGCTACCTGGATACGCAGTATTTT; cdr3_aa: CASSYLDTQYF; d_call: .; v_call: TRBV7-8; j_call: TRBJ2-3; clone_size: many
cdr3_nt: TGTGCCAGCAGCCAAGATCGGGGGAGGGAGCAGCCCCAGCATTTT; cdr3_aa: CASSQDRGREQPQHF; d_call: .; v_call: TRBV3-2; j_call: TRBJ1-5; clone_size: many
cdr3_nt: TGTGCCAGCAGCTTCGGAGCGACAGAAGGGTATGAGCAGTTCTTC; cdr3_aa: CASSFGATEGYEQFF; d_call: .; v_call: TRBV7-9; j_call: TRBJ2-1; clone_size: many
cdr3_nt: TGTGCTAGTGCTTCAACAGGGAGCCGGTATAATTCACCCCTCCACTTT; cdr3_aa: CASASTGSRYNSPLHF; d_call: .; v_call: TRBV12-5; j_call: TRBJ1-6; clone_size: many
cdr3_nt: TGTGCCAGCAGTCACTCGACTAGCGGGGGGAGGACAGATACGCAGTATTTT; cdr3_aa: CASSHSTSGGRTDTQYF; d_call: TRBD2; v_call: TRBV6-6; j_call: TRBJ2-3; clone_size: few
cdr3_nt: TGTGCCAGCAGCGAGGGGACGGCTCATTCACCCCTCCACTTT; cdr3_aa: CASSEGTAHSPLHF; d_call: .; v_call: TRBV9; j_call: TRBJ1-6; clone_size: .
cdr3_nt: TGTGCCAGCAGCCAAGGGGACAGGGGCGGCTACACCTTC; cdr3_aa: CASSQGDRGGYTF; d_call: TRBD1; v_call: TRBV4-2; j_call: TRBJ1-2; clone_size: many
cdr3_nt: TGTGCCAGCAGCGCACAGGGGAGGACTGAAGCTTTCTTT; cdr3_aa: CASSAQGRTEAFF; d_call: TRBD1; v_call: TRBV9; j_call: TRBJ1-1; clone_size: .
cdr3_nt: TGTGCCAGCAGCTCCTACAGGGTGGACAATGAGCAGTTCTTC; cdr3_aa: CASSSYRVDNEQFF; d_call: .; v_call: TRBV11-2; j_call: TRBJ2-1; clone_size: many
cdr3_nt: TGTGCCAGCAGCGACGGACAGGGCCGAGGAAACACCATATATTTT; cdr3_aa: CASSDGQGRGNTIYF; d_call: TRBD1; v_call: TRBV9; j_call: TRBJ1-3; clone_size: many
cdr3_nt: TGTGCCAGCAGCCAAGGGGACAGGGCCTACGAGCAGTACTTC; cdr3_aa: CASSQGDRAYEQYF; d_call: TRBD1; v_call: TRBV9; j_call: TRBJ2-7; clone_size: .
cdr3_nt: TGCGCCAGCAGCTGGACAGGGCCTGGGGATGAGCAGCCCCAGCATTTT; cdr3_aa: CASSWTGPGDEQPQHF; d_call: TRBD1; v_call: TRBV5-1; j_call: TRBJ1-5; clone_size: once
cdr3_nt: TGTGCCAGCAGTACTGTACCCCCAGGCCTCGGGGCAACGAACACCGGGGAGCTGTTTTTT; cdr3_aa: CASSTVPPGLGATNTGELFF; d_call: .; v_call: TRBV27; j_call: TRBJ2-2; clone_size: .
cdr3_nt: TGTGCCAGCAGGCCCCGCGCCAGGAGTGGACAGCCGAAAGAGACCCAGTACTTC; cdr3_aa: CASRPRARSGQPKETQYF; d_call: .; v_call: TRBV7-9; j_call: TRBJ2-5; clone_size: many
cdr3_nt: TGTGCCAGCAGGTCTCAGTCCTCCTACGAGCAGTACTTC; cdr3_aa: CASRSQSSYEQYF; d_call: .; v_call: TRBV6-6; j_call: TRBJ2-7; clone_size: many
cdr3_nt: TGTGCCAGCAGCTTAGCGAGGACAGGCGGAAACACCGGGGAGCTGTTTTTT; cdr3_aa: CASSLARTGGNTGELFF; d_call: TRBD1; v_call: TRBV7-8; j_call: TRBJ2-2; clone_size: .
cdr3_nt: TGTGCCAGCAGTTACAAGGGTTTTTCACCCCTCCACTTT; cdr3_aa: CASSYKGFSPLHF; d_call: .; v_call: TRBV27; j_call: TRBJ1-6; clone_size: many
cdr3_nt: TGCAGTGCTAGTCAACAGAACACAGATACGCAGTATTTT; cdr3_aa: CSASQQNTDTQYF; d_call: .; v_call: TRBV20-1; j_call: TRBJ2-3; clone_size: many
cdr3_nt: TGTGCCAGCACCGGACGGGGAAACGGGGAGCTTGGCCACACCTTC; cdr3_aa: CASTGRGNGELGHTF; d_call: .; v_call: TRBV2; j_call: TRBJ1-2; clone_size: .
cdr3_nt: TGTGCCTGGGGGACTAGCGGGGCCCCGAGCTCCTACGAGCAGTACTTC; cdr3_aa: CAWGTSGAPSSYEQYF; d_call: TRBD2; v_call: TRBV30; j_call: TRBJ2-7; clone_size: .
cdr3_nt: TGTGCCAGCAGATCGGGACTAGCGAGCACAGATACGCAGTATTTT; cdr3_aa: CASRSGLASTDTQYF; d_call: TRBD2; v_call: TRBV5-6; j_call: TRBJ2-3; clone_size: many
cdr3_nt: TGTGCCAGCAGCTGGGGGGTCTACAATGAGCAGTTCTTC; cdr3_aa: CASSWGVYNEQFF; d_call: .; v_call: TRBV7-2; j_call: TRBJ2-1; clone_size: many
cdr3_nt: TGCAGTGCCCGAGGAATTCAGAATGAAGCTTTCTTT; cdr3_aa: CSARGIQNEAFF; d_call: .; v_call: TRBV20-1; j_call: TRBJ1-1; clone_size: .
cdr3_nt: TGCGCCAGCAGCTCCGACACATACTCCTACAATGAGCAGTTCTTC; cdr3_aa: CASSSDTYSYNEQFF; d_call: .; v_call: TRBV5-1; j_call: TRBJ2-1; clone_size: many